This is a list of T cell receptor beta chains from one sample in a study of T cell responses to AZD1222 COVID-19 vaccine. TCRdb's table, derived via immunoSEQ multiplex PCR, lists solely in-frame clones and lacks some. The table records tens of thousands of clones, 70% to 90% of them present only once. The sequencing here drew on peripheral blood, taken on day 0 of AZD1222 vaccination. The receptors shown here come from an adult in good health. Both conserved end residues are part of each CDR3. The order of the fields is D gene, CDR3 length, J gene, V gene, CDR3 protein. The D gene is left open where the match is weak.

d_call: TRBD1; cdr3_length: 17; j_call: TRBJ1-3; v_call: TRBV18; cdr3_aa: CASSPSGTALSGNTIYF
d_call: -; cdr3_length: 13; j_call: TRBJ2-3; v_call: TRBV29-1; cdr3_aa: CSVGGRAGDTQYF
d_call: -; cdr3_length: 15; j_call: TRBJ2-1; v_call: TRBV4-1; cdr3_aa: CASSQDRSRESEQFF
d_call: TRBD1; cdr3_length: 16; j_call: TRBJ1-3; v_call: TRBV4-1; cdr3_aa: CASSPGTGGAGNTIYF
d_call: -; cdr3_length: 13; j_call: TRBJ1-2; v_call: TRBV6-5; cdr3_aa: CASSYSRNYGYTF
d_call: -; cdr3_length: 12; j_call: TRBJ1-2; v_call: TRBV5-1; cdr3_aa: CASSLQGYGYTF
d_call: TRBD1; cdr3_length: 14; j_call: TRBJ1-2; v_call: TRBV10-2; cdr3_aa: CASRSGGVIHGYTF
d_call: -; cdr3_length: 14; j_call: TRBJ1-5; v_call: TRBV6-5; cdr3_aa: CATQGDYSNQPQHF
d_call: -; cdr3_length: 15; j_call: TRBJ2-7; v_call: TRBV2; cdr3_aa: CATIRDSTSTYEQYF
d_call: -; cdr3_length: 12; j_call: TRBJ1-2; v_call: TRBV6-1; cdr3_aa: CASSEGIFGYTF
d_call: -; cdr3_length: 17; j_call: TRBJ1-3; v_call: TRBV18; cdr3_aa: CASSPKQQGPSGNTIYF
d_call: -; cdr3_length: 13; j_call: TRBJ1-2; v_call: TRBV7-9; cdr3_aa: CASSEDGYYGYTF
d_call: -; cdr3_length: 15; j_call: TRBJ1-4; v_call: TRBV30; cdr3_aa: CAWSGARLANEKLFF
d_call: -; cdr3_length: 15; j_call: TRBJ1-2; v_call: TRBV27; cdr3_aa: CASSLGGAGNYGYTF
d_call: TRBD1; cdr3_length: 17; j_call: TRBJ2-3; v_call: TRBV4-1; cdr3_aa: CASSQNAGTGVTDTQYF
d_call: -; cdr3_length: 14; j_call: TRBJ1-3; v_call: TRBV20-1; cdr3_aa: CSVSTATSGNTIYF
d_call: -; cdr3_length: 13; j_call: TRBJ1-2; v_call: TRBV3-1/TRBV3-2; cdr3_aa: CASSQGSNYGYTF
d_call: -; cdr3_length: 15; j_call: TRBJ2-1; v_call: TRBV5-6; cdr3_aa: CASSAIAAFYNEQFF
d_call: -; cdr3_length: 14; j_call: TRBJ1-6; v_call: TRBV10-3; cdr3_aa: CAMRREQSNSPLHF
d_call: TRBD2; cdr3_length: 15; j_call: TRBJ2-3; v_call: TRBV6-5; cdr3_aa: CASTILAGGPNTQYF